The source of this T cell receptor (beta chain) is a study of PD-1 blockade in classical Hodgkin lymphoma. The CDR3 is 14 residues long. Trimming pared 1 base from V and 0 bases from J, leaving 3 bases between. CDR1 and CDR2 (germline): SEHNR, FQNEAQ (reference sequence). Indicated time point: cycle 4 day 1 (C4D1), after 5 to 7 weeks of nivolumab. No patient escaped relapse after autologous stem cell transplantation, and brentuximab vedotin exposure varied. Using immunoSEQ multiplex PCR, the repertoire was profiled, and TCRdb retains in-frame clones only, with some absent. The sample shows 15,000 to 20,000 clones, 75% to 85% of them seen only once.

The source of this sequence is a human donor with classical Hodgkin lymphoma. The sample here was peripheral blood mononuclear cells (PBMCs), taken before the fourth cycle of nivolumab. The chain links TRBV7-9 to TRBJ2-2, with no clear D. The CDR3 here is CASSLDANTGELFF. In DNA form, the CDR3 reads TGTGCCAGCAGCTTAGACGCGAACACCGGGGAGCTGTTTTTT.